Listed below are T cell receptor beta chains from one sample, sequenced in a study of human T cells and chemical hapten exposure. One entry per CDR3 protein results from TCRdb running MiXCR on the RACE reads. The sample yields 180,000 or so distinct CDR3 sequences, about 15% seen once. The source material was whole blood, sampled in connection with sensitization to the hapten diphenylcyclopropenone (DPC). The source is a woman between 25 and 40 years old with alopecia areata. Some clones in this sample may be carry-over from other donors' samples. CDR3s include the opening cysteine and the closing phenylalanine or tryptophan. The order of the fields is D gene, clone size, J gene, V gene, CDR3 protein, CDR3 DNA. The D gene is left open where the match is weak. Rows may omit the clone size; those that give it use once, few, many or a size class.

D gene: NA; clone size: NA; J gene: TRBJ2-3; V gene: TRBV28; CDR3 protein: CASSLLAPDTQYF; CDR3 DNA: TGTGCCAGCAGTTTGCTTGCTCCAGATACGCAGTATTTT
D gene: TRBD2; clone size: many; J gene: TRBJ2-5; V gene: TRBV5-1; CDR3 protein: CASSLDGGDQETQYF; CDR3 DNA: TGCGCCAGCAGCTTGGACGGGGGGGACCAAGAGACCCAGTACTTC
D gene: TRBD1; clone size: NA; J gene: TRBJ2-5; V gene: TRBV28; CDR3 protein: CASSRSGTGLQETQYF; CDR3 DNA: TGTGCCAGCAGCCGGTCCGGGACAGGGCTTCAAGAGACCCAGTACTTC
D gene: TRBD2; clone size: many; J gene: TRBJ2-3; V gene: TRBV15; CDR3 protein: CATSRPGRGDTQYF; CDR3 DNA: TGTGCCACCAGCAGACCAGGGCGGGGGGATACGCAGTATTTT
D gene: NA; clone size: few; J gene: TRBJ2-2; V gene: TRBV6-2/TRBV6-3; CDR3 protein: CASKTHRVDTGELFF; CDR3 DNA: TGTGCCAGCAAGACCCACAGGGTCGACACCGGGGAGCTGTTTTTT
D gene: TRBD2; clone size: NA; J gene: TRBJ2-1; V gene: TRBV18; CDR3 protein: CASSPKREGEQFF; CDR3 DNA: TGTGCCAGCTCACCAAAGCGGGAGGGTGAGCAGTTCTTC
D gene: TRBD1; clone size: NA; J gene: TRBJ2-1; V gene: TRBV30; CDR3 protein: CAWSVLTGTVKNYNEQFF; CDR3 DNA: TGTGCCTGGAGTGTGCTCACCGGGACAGTGAAAAACTACAATGAGCAGTTCTTC
D gene: NA; clone size: NA; J gene: TRBJ2-1; V gene: TRBV11-1; CDR3 protein: CASSLHDRGNEQFF; CDR3 DNA: TGTGCCAGCAGCTTACACGACCGAGGCAATGAGCAGTTCTTC
D gene: TRBD1; clone size: many; J gene: TRBJ1-6; V gene: TRBV5-1; CDR3 protein: CASSSHGQGPNSPLHF; CDR3 DNA: TGCGCCAGCAGCTCCCACGGACAGGGGCCCAATTCACCCCTCCACTTT
D gene: NA; clone size: few; J gene: TRBJ1-4; V gene: TRBV9; CDR3 protein: CASRIRRGEGNEKLFF; CDR3 DNA: TGTGCCAGCAGAATCCGAAGGGGTGAAGGTAATGAAAAACTGTTTTTT
D gene: NA; clone size: few; J gene: TRBJ1-6; V gene: TRBV27; CDR3 protein: CASSLSGTVDSPLHF; CDR3 DNA: TGTGCCAGCAGTTTATCAGGCACGGTGGATTCACCCCTCCACTTT
D gene: NA; clone size: once; J gene: TRBJ1-1; V gene: TRBV29-1; CDR3 protein: CSVIMGLGTEAFF; CDR3 DNA: TGCAGCGTCATTATGGGCCTGGGCACTGAAGCTTTCTTT
D gene: TRBD2; clone size: NA; J gene: TRBJ2-5; V gene: TRBV7-2; CDR3 protein: CASSPGGGTKETQYF; CDR3 DNA: TGTGCCAGCAGTCCGGGCGGAGGGACTAAGGAGACCCAGTACTTC
D gene: NA; clone size: few; J gene: TRBJ1-3; V gene: TRBV10-3; CDR3 protein: CAISDEARNTIYF; CDR3 DNA: TGTGCCATCAGTGATGAGGCGAGAAACACCATATATTTT
D gene: NA; clone size: NA; J gene: TRBJ2-7; V gene: TRBV18; CDR3 protein: CASSPRQWSAYEQYF; CDR3 DNA: TGTGCCAGCTCACCAAGGCAGTGGAGTGCCTACGAGCAGTACTTC
D gene: NA; clone size: NA; J gene: TRBJ1-2; V gene: TRBV4-3; CDR3 protein: CASSQESHLQYGYTF; CDR3 DNA: TGCGCCAGCAGCCAAGAGTCCCACTTGCAGTATGGCTACACCTTC
D gene: NA; clone size: NA; J gene: TRBJ1-1; V gene: TRBV29-1; CDR3 protein: CSVVGQMNTEALF; CDR3 DNA: TGCAGCGTTGTTGGGCAGATGAACACTGAAGCTCTCTTT
D gene: TRBD1; clone size: few; J gene: TRBJ2-6; V gene: TRBV15; CDR3 protein: CATSVPSEGQGSSGANVLTF; CDR3 DNA: TGTGCCACCAGCGTCCCTAGTGAGGGACAGGGGTCGTCTGGGGCCAACGTCCTGACTTTC
D gene: NA; clone size: few; J gene: TRBJ2-1; V gene: TRBV7-3; CDR3 protein: CASSPRRGEQFF; CDR3 DNA: TGTGCCAGCAGCCCCCGGAGAGGTGAGCAGTTCTTC
D gene: TRBD1; clone size: few; J gene: TRBJ2-7; V gene: TRBV7-9; CDR3 protein: CASSQRTGGLYEQYF; CDR3 DNA: TGTGCCAGCAGCCAGAGGACAGGGGGATTATACGAGCAGTACTTC
D gene: NA; clone size: NA; J gene: TRBJ1-3; V gene: TRBV9; CDR3 protein: CASSVGIGDGFSGNTIYF; CDR3 DNA: TGTGCCAGCAGCGTAGGTATTGGGGACGGCTTCTCTGGAAACACCATATATTTT
D gene: NA; clone size: few; J gene: TRBJ2-7; V gene: TRBV28; CDR3 protein: CASSQYEQYF; CDR3 DNA: TGTGCCAGCAGCCAATACGAGCAGTACTTC
D gene: TRBD2; clone size: few; J gene: TRBJ2-3; V gene: TRBV29-1; CDR3 protein: CSVVSFSGAADTQYF; CDR3 DNA: TGCAGCGTTGTTTCTTTTAGCGGGGCGGCAGATACGCAGTATTTT